The following is a T cell receptor beta chain sequence with its context. These data originate in a study of OX40 agonist ivuxolimab in advanced cancers. Generated by immunoSEQ multiplex PCR, the TCRdb table keeps only in-frame clones and is missing some. The sample carries approximately 90,000 clones, nearly 90% recorded once. This clonotype originated in an adult with an advanced solid tumor such as melanoma, head and neck, liver or kidney cancer. The input for sequencing was CD4+ or CD8+ T cells sorted from blood, taken in a trial of the OX40 agonist ivuxolimab.

CDR3 DNA sequence: TGCGCCAGCAGCCAACCCTTCCTGGACAGCCTCTCCTACGAGCAGTACTTC. Its protein product is CASSQPFLDSLSYEQYF. This chain uses TRBV4-3 with TRBJ2-7; D is possibly TRBD1 (6 bases). Trimming shortened V by 2 bases and J by 0 bases, and 17 bases separated the two germline ends. The V gene's germline CDR1 is LGHNA and CDR2 YSLEER. CDR3 size: 17 residues.